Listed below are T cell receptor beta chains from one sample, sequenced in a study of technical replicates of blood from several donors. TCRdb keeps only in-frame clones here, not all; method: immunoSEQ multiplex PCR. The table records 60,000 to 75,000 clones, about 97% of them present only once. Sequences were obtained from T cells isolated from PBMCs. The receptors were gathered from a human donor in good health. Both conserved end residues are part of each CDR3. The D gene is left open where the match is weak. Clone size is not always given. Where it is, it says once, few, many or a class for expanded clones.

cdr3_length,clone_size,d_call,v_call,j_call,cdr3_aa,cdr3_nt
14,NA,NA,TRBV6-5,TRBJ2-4,CASSYSGARVIQYF,TGTGCCAGCAGTTACTCGGGGGCTCGGGTCATTCAGTACTTC
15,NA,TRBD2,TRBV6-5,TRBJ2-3,CASSIGLAGVDTQYF,TGTGCCAGCAGCATCGGACTAGCGGGAGTGGATACGCAGTATTTT
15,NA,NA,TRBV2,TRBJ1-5,CASSVEGTTNQPQHF,TGTGCCAGCAGTGTGGAGGGTACGACCAATCAGCCCCAGCATTTT
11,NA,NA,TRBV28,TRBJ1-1,CASSPFTEAFF,TGTGCCAGCAGTCCCTTCACTGAAGCTTTCTTT
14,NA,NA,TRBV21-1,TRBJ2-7,CASSKRTGVLEQYF,TGTGCCAGCAGCAAAAGGACAGGGGTACTCGAGCAGTACTTC
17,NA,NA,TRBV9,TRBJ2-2,CASSLFPASLNTGELFF,TGTGCCAGCAGCTTATTCCCGGCTAGCCTGAACACCGGGGAGCTGTTTTTT
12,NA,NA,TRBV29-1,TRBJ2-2,CSVEQGTGELFF,TGCAGCGTAGAGCAGGGGACCGGGGAGCTGTTTTTT
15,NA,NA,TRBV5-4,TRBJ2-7,CASEVGGGASYEQYF,TGTGCCAGCGAGGTGGGAGGGGGGGCCTCCTACGAGCAGTACTTC
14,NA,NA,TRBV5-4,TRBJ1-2,CASSLDRWSYGYTF,TGTGCCAGCAGCTTGGACAGGTGGAGCTATGGCTACACCTTC
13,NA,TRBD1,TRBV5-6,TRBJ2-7,CASSPQGAYEQYF,TGTGCCAGCAGTCCACAGGGGGCCTACGAGCAGTACTTC
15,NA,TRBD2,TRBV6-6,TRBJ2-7,CASRERGLAVYEQYF,TGTGCCAGCAGAGAAAGAGGACTAGCGGTCTACGAGCAGTACTTC
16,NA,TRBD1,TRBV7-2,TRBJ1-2,CASSFLFRQGEDGYTF,TGTGCCAGCAGCTTTCTATTTCGACAGGGGGAAGATGGCTACACCTTC
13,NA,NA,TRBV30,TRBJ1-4,CAATGGINEKLFF,TGTGCCGCCACCGGGGGAATTAATGAAAAACTGTTTTTT
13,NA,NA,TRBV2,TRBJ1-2,CASSEARGGGYTF,TGTGCCAGCAGTGAAGCGCGGGGGGGCGGCTACACCTTC
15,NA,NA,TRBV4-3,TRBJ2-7,CASSQDFSVGHEQYF,TGCGCCAGCAGCCAAGATTTTAGCGTAGGTCACGAGCAGTACTTC
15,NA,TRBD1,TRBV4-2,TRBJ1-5,CASSQDGTANQPQHF,TGTGCCAGCAGCCAAGATGGGACAGCCAATCAGCCCCAGCATTTT
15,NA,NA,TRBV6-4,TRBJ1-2,CASRNRDTDNYGYTF,TGTGCCAGCAGAAACCGGGACACAGATAACTATGGCTACACCTTC
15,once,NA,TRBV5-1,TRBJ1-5,CASSTTGSDYQPQHF,TGCGCCAGCAGCACCACAGGGAGTGATTATCAGCCCCAGCATTTT
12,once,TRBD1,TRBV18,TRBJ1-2,CASSLQGYGYTF,TGTGCCAGCTCACTACAGGGGTATGGCTACACCTTC
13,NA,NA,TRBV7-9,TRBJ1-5,CASSLGGDQPQHF,TGTGCCAGCAGCTTAGGGGGGGATCAGCCCCAGCATTTT
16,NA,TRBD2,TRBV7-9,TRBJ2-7,CASSSLSGRTSYEQYF,TGTGCCAGCAGCTCCCTTAGCGGGAGGACCTCCTACGAGCAGTACTTC
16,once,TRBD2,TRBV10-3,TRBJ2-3,CAIPDPQREWPDTQYF,TGTGCCATCCCGGACCCGCAGCGGGAATGGCCAGATACGCAGTATTTT
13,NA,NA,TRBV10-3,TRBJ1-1,CAIRQGTGQEAFF,TGTGCCATCAGACAGGGTACGGGCCAAGAAGCTTTCTTT
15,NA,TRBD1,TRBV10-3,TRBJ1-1,CAISEWTGMNTEAFF,TGTGCCATCAGTGAGTGGACAGGCATGAACACTGAAGCTTTCTTT
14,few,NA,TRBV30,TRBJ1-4,CAWSPGHRNEKLFF,TGTGCCTGGAGTCCGGGACACCGAAATGAAAAACTGTTTTTT
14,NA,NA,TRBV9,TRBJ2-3,CASSVTGSTDTQYF,TGTGCCAGCAGCGTTACAGGGTCAACAGATACGCAGTATTTT
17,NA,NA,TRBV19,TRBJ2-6,CASSIITGSSGANVLTF,TGTGCCAGTAGTATAATAACCGGGAGCTCTGGGGCCAACGTCCTGACTTTC
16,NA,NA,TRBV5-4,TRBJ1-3,CASSPAEQFSGNTIYF,TGTGCCAGCAGCCCTGCGGAGCAGTTCTCTGGAAACACCATATATTTT
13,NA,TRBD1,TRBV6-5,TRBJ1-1,CASREAGGTEAFF,TGTGCCAGCAGAGAGGCAGGGGGCACTGAAGCTTTCTTT
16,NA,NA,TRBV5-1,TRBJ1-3,CASSLAQRVSGNTIYF,TGCGCCAGCAGCTTGGCCCAGCGGGTCTCTGGAAACACCATATATTTT
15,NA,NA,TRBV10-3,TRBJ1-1,CAISESQGMNTEAFF,TGTGCCATCAGTGAGTCCCAGGGAATGAACACTGAAGCTTTCTTT
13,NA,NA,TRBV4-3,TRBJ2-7,CASSQGGDYEQYF,TGCGCCAGCAGCCAAGGTGGAGACTACGAGCAGTACTTC
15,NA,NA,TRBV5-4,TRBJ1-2,CASRKIQGRRFGYTF,TGTGCCAGCAGGAAAATACAGGGCAGAAGGTTTGGCTACACCTTC
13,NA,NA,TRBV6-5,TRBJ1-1,CASSASGDTEAFF,TGTGCCAGCAGCGCTTCGGGGGACACTGAAGCTTTCTTT
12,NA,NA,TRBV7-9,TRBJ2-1,CASSPRHQQEFF,TGTGCCAGCAGCCCCCGACATCAACAAGAGTTCTTC
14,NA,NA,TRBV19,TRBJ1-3,CASRSPRSGNTIYF,TGTGCCAGTAGATCCCCCCGCTCTGGAAACACCATATATTTT
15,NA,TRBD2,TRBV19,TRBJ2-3,CARGTMAASTDTQYF,TGTGCCAGGGGGACTATGGCGGCTAGCACAGATACGCAGTATTTT
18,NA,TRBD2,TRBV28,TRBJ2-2,CASSLSPQREMDTGELFF,TGTGCCAGCAGTTTATCCCCCCAGCGGGAGATGGACACCGGGGAGCTGTTTTTT
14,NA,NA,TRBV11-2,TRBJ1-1,CASSLGTLNTEAFF,TGTGCCAGCAGCTTAGGGACATTGAACACTGAAGCTTTCTTT
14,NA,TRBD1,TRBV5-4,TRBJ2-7,CASSYIGQGYEQYF,TGTGCCAGCAGCTACATTGGACAGGGCTACGAGCAGTACTTC
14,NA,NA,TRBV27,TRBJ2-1,CASSLGGGRNEQFF,TGTGCCAGCAGTTTAGGGGGGGGCCGAAATGAGCAGTTCTTC
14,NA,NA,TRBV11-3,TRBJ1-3,CASSRSQSGNTIYF,TGTGCCAGCAGCAGGAGTCAGTCCGGAAACACCATATATTTT
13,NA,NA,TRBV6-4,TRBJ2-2,CASSADYTGELFF,TGTGCCAGCAGTGCCGACTACACCGGGGAGCTGTTTTTT
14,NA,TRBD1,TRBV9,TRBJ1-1,CASSADRVYTEAFF,TGTGCCAGCAGCGCGGACAGGGTTTACACTGAAGCTTTCTTT
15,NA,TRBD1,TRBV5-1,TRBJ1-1,CASSMGTGLNTEAFF,TGCGCCAGCAGCATGGGGACAGGACTCAACACTGAAGCTTTCTTT
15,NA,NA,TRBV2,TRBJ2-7,CASSQRSGVAYEQYF,TGTGCCAGCAGTCAACGTTCAGGGGTGGCCTACGAGCAGTACTTC
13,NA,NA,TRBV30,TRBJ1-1,CAWSVLGGTEAFF,TGTGCCTGGAGTGTACTAGGGGGCACTGAAGCTTTCTTT
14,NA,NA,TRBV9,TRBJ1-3,CASSPRGSGNTIYF,TGTGCCAGCAGCCCACGGGGGTCTGGAAACACCATATATTTT
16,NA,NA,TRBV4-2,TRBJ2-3,CASSQIQETSTDTQYF,TGTGCCAGCAGCCAGATACAGGAGACTAGCACAGATACGCAGTATTTT
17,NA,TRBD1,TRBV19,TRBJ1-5,CASSSRDRLYSNQPQHF,TGTGCCAGTAGTAGCCGGGACAGACTTTATAGCAATCAGCCCCAGCATTTT
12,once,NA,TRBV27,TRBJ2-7,CASSYHRGEQYF,TGTGCCAGCTCCTATCATCGGGGCGAGCAGTACTTC
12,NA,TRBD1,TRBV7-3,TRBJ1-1,CASSSGGTEAFF,TGTGCCAGCAGCTCAGGGGGCACTGAAGCTTTCTTT
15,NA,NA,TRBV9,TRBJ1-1,CASSVSSNLNTEAFF,TGTGCCAGCAGCGTATCGAGCAATCTGAACACTGAAGCTTTCTTT
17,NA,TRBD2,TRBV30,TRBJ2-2,CAWWSEGGPRNTGELFF,TGTGCCTGGTGGTCAGAGGGAGGGCCGCGAAACACCGGGGAGCTGTTTTTT